This passage covers 5 T cell receptor beta chains from one sample sequenced in a study of blood T cell repertoires in COVID-19. The assay was immunoSEQ multiplex PCR, and TCRdb's table has in-frame clones only and misses some. The sample lists hundreds of thousands of clones, about four fifths seen once, with 2% to 3% in the top ten. Sequencing used peripheral blood. These receptor sequences come from a woman in her thirties or forties with active or convalescent COVID-19.

This rearrangement joins TRBV11-2 to TRBJ2-7, with TRBD1 matching over 11 bases. Germline V CDR1 and CDR2: SGHAT, FQNNGV. The CDR3 is 16 amino acids. V lost 5 bases, J lost 1 base, and 7 bases stayed unmatched. In nucleotides, the CDR3 is TGTGCCAGCAGCCCGTGGACAGGGGGCTATTCCTACGAGCAGTACTTC. As protein: CASSPWTGGYSYEQYF.

The V call is TRBV3-1 (or the pseudogene TRBV3-2), the J call TRBJ2-1, with TRBD2 matching 7 bases. Trimming removed 6 bases from V and 0 bases from J; junction bases left unmatched: 5. Germline V lookup: CDR1 LGHDT, CDR2 YNNKEL (reference sequence). The CDR3 extends over 15 amino acids. CDR3 nucleotide sequence: TGTGCCAGCAGTCCCCTAGCGGTCTCCTACAATGAGCAGTTCTTC. This encodes CASSPLAVSYNEQFF.

The chain carries TRBV28 and TRBJ2-7, with TRBD2 matching 10 bases. V was pared by 2 bases and J by 5 bases, with 6 bases of the junction left unmatched. The CDR3 runs to 15 residues. From germline, CDR1 is MDHEN and CDR2 SYDVKM. The CDR3 protein is CASSLGEREGHEQYF. The CDR3 DNA reads TGTGCCAGCAGTTTAGGGGAGCGGGAGGGCCACGAGCAGTACTTC.

The rearrangement links TRBV10-1 to TRBJ1-1; possible D gene TRBD1, 6 bases. CDR3 length equals 15 residues. Trimming took off 3 bases at V and 5 bases at J, with 16 bases between the two ends. Germline CDR1 is WNHNN and CDR2 is SYGVQD (reference sequence). CDR3 protein: CASSDSQGFWTEAFF. The CDR3 DNA reads TGCGCCAGCAGTGATTCACAGGGTTTTTGGACTGAAGCTTTCTTT.

The rearrangement links TRBV4-2 to TRBJ2-5; 10 positions agree with TRBD2. Germline V gene lookup returns CDR1 LGHNA and CDR2 YNFKEQ. The V segment lost 5 bases and the J segment 4 bases; nucleotides outside the gene matches: 13. This CDR3 region has 17 residues. This CDR3 is CASSALAGAVGGETQYF. CDR3 nucleotide sequence: TGTGCCAGCAGCGCGCTAGCGGGGGCCGTAGGGGGAGAGACCCAGTACTTC.